This entry lists 5 T cell receptor beta chains sequenced from one sample in a study of T-cell reconstitution after alpha-beta-depleted transplantation in children. As it was prepared, the TCRbeta library received unique molecular identifiers. MiXCR, run by TCRdb on the PCR reads, gives a single entry per CDR3 protein. The sample records over 200,000 distinct CDR3 sequences, about 8.2% being singletons. Sequenced material: PBMCs, mostly from graft donor cells, taken 360 days after TCRalphabeta/CD19-depleted stem cell transplant. Receptors were obtained from a male patient between 2 and 15 years old who had a stem cell transplant for acute myeloid leukemia, so the T cells may come from the graft donor.

This clonotype was seen repeatedly, ten times or more. The chain has TRBV5-6 and TRBJ2-1, with D uncertain. Germline CDR1 SGHDT, CDR2 YYEEEE. CDR3 length equals 12 residues. Between the trimmed V and J ends, which lost 3 bases and 12 bases, there was a span of 13 bases. The CDR3 coding sequence is TGTGCCAGCAGCTCCACGTTCTGGAGGCAGTTCTTC. Translated, it gives CASSSTFWRQFF.

The gene calls are TRBV5-1 and TRBJ2-7; 7 bases agree with TRBD2. The germline V gene encodes CDR1 SGHRS and CDR2 YFSETQ. The CDR3 has 15 residues. V lost 3 bases, J lost 2 bases, and 8 bases stayed unmatched. CDR3 nucleotide sequence: TGCGCCAGCAGCTCGGGGGGAACTAGCGCCTACGAGCAGTACTTC. Translating it yields CASSSGGTSAYEQYF.

This clonotype showed up many times. The gene calls are TRBV7-2 and TRBJ1-5; no clear D. V was pared by 0 bases and J by 3 bases, with 6 bases between. Germline CDR1 and CDR2: SGHTA and FQGNSA. The CDR3 covers 14 residues. CDR3 sequence (DNA): TGTGCCAGCAGCTTAGCGCGGGACAATCAGCCCCAGCATTTT. Amino acids: CASSLARDNQPQHF.

The sample holds a few counts of this clonotype. This chain uses TRBV6-2 or TRBV6-3 with TRBJ2-2; the D gene is possibly TRBD1 (7 bases). The germline gives CDR1 MNHEY, CDR2 SVGEGT. V gave up 5 bases and J gave up 1 base, with 29 bases separating them. This CDR3 comprises 21 residues. Written as DNA, the CDR3 is TGTGCCAGCAGTACCAGACAGGGCCTTGGACGGGAGCTTGGGAACACCGGGGAGCTGTTTTTT. This gives the protein CASSTRQGLGRELGNTGELFF.

This clonotype appeared many times. V usage is TRBV10-3 and J usage is TRBJ2-1, with 9 nucleotides matching TRBD2. CDR1 and CDR2 (germline): ENHRY, SYGVKD. Trimming cost V 4 bases and J 9 bases; bases outside gene matches: 1. The CDR3 spans 12 residues. CDR3 in DNA: TGTGCCATCAGTGGACTAGCGGCTGAGCAGTTCTTC. Translation: CAISGLAAEQFF.